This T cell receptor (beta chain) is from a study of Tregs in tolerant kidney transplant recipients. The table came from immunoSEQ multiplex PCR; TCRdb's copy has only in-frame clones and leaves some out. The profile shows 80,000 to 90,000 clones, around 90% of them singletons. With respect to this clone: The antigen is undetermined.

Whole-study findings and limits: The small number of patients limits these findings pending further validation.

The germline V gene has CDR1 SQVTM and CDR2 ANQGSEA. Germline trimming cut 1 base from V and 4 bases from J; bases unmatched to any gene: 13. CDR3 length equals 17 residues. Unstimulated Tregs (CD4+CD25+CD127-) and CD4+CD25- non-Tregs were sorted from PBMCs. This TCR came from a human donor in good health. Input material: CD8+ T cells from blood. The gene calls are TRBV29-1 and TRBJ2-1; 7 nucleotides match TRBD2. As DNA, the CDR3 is TGCAGCGTTGAAGTCGGGGGGAACCTTCGGACGTACAATGAGCAGTTCTTC. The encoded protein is CSVEVGGNLRTYNEQFF.